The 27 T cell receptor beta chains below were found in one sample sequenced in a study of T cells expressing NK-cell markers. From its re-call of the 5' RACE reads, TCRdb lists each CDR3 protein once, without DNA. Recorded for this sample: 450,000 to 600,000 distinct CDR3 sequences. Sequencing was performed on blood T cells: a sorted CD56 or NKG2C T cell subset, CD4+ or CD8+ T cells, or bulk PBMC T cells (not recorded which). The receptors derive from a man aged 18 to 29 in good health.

CDR3 sequence reads: CASSHRRLAGETQYF. V and J are TRBV14 and TRBJ2-5; the D gene TCRdb calls, TRBD2, cannot be checked with no DNA. The CDR3 runs to 15 residues. CDR1 is SGHDN, CDR2 FVKESK, per germline.

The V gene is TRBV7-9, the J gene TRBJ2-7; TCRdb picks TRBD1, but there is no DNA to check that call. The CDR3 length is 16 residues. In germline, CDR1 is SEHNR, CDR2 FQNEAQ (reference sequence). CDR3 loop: CASSLVRQGPAYEQYF.

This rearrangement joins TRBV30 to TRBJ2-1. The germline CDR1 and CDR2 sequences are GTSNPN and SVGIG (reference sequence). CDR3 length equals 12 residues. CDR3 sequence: CAWRRSRGEQFF.

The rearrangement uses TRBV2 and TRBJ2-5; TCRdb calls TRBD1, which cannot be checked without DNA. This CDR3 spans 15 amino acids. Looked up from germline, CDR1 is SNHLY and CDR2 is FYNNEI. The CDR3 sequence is CASSNHRVAQETQYF.

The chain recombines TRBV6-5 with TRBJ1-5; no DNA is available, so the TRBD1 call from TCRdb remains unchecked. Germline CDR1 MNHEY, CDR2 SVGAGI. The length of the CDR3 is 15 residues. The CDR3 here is CASRLSADSNQPQHF.

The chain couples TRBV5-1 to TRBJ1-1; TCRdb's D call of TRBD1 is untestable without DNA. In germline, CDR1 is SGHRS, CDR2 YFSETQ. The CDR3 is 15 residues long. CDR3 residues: CASSVIPGLNTEAFF.

The chain's CDR3 is CASSEASSGRGFYF. The chain links TRBV6-1 to TRBJ2-7; TCRdb's D call, TRBD2, is unchecked because there is no DNA. The V gene's germline CDR1 is MNHNS and CDR2 SASEGT. The CDR3 runs to 14 residues.

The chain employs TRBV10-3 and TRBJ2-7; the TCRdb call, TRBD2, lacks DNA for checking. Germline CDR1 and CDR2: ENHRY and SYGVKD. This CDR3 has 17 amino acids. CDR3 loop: CAISDTELAGGKYEQYF.

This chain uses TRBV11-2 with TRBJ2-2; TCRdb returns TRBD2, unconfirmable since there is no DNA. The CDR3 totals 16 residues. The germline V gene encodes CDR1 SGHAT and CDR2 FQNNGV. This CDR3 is CASSLEAGVVSGELFF.

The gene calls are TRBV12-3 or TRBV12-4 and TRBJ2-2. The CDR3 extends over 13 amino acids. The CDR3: CASSFRLSGELFF.

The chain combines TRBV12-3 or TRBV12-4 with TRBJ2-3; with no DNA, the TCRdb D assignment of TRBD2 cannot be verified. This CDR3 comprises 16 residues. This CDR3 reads CASSPTLAGGGDTQYF.

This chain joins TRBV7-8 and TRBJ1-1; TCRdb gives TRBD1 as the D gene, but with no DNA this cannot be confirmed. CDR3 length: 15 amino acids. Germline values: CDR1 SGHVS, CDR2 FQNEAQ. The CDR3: CASGGGPEVNTEAFF.

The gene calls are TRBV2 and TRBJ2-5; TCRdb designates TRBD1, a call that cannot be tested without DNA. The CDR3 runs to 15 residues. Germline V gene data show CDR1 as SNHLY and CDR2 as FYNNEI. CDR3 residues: CASQRGPWGQETQYF.

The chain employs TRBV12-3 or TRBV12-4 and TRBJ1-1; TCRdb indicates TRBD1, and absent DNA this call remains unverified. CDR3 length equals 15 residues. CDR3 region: CASSFWGVHGTEAFF.

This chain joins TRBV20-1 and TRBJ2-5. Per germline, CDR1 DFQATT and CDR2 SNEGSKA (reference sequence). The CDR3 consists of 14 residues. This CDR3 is CSANSFQYQETQYF.

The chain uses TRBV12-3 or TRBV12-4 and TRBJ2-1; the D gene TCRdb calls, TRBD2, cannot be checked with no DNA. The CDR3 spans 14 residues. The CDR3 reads CATILAERVNEQFF.

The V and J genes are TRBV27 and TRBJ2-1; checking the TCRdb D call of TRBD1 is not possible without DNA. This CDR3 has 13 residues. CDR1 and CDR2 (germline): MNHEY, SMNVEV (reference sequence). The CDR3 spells CASSPNLSNEQFF.

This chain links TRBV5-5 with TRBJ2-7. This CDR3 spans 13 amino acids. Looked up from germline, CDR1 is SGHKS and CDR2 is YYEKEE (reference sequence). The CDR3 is CASSGSTAYEQYF.

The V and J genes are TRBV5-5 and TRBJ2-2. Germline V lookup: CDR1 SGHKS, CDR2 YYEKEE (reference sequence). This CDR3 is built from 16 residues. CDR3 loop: CASSLDPVSNTGELFF.

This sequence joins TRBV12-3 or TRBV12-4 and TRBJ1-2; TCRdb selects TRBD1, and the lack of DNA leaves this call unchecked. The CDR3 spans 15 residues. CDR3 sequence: CASRYIQGFDYGYTF.

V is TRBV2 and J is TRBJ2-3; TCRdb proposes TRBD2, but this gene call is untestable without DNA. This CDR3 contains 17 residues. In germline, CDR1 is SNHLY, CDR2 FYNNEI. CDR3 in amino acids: CASSVSIWREGLDTQYF.

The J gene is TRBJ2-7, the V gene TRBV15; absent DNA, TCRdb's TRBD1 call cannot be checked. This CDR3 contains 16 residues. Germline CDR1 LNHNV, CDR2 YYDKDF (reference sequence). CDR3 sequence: CATSRPSGTEAYEQYF.

The CDR3 reads CASSLRPLLAGIRDTQYF. The chain combines TRBV11-2 with TRBJ2-3; the TCRdb call, TRBD2, lacks DNA for checking. Germline loops: CDR1 SGHAT, CDR2 FQNNGV. CDR3 length: 18 residues.

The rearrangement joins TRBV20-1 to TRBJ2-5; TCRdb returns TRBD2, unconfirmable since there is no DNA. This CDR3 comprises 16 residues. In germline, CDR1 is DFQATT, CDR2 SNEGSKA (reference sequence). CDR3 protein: CSAPGLAGGTQETQYF.

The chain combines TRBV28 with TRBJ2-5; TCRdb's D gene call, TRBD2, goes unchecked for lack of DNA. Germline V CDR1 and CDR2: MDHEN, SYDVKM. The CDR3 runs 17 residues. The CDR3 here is CASTQLDLAGLQETQYF.

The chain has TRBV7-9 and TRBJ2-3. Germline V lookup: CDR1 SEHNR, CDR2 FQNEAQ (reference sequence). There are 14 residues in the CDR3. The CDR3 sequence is CASSSTVVTDTQYF. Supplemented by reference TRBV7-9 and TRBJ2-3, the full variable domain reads DTGVSQNPRHKITKRGQNVTFRCDPISEHNRLYWYRQTLGQGPEFLTYFQNEAQLEKSRLLSDRFSAERPKGSFSTLEIQRTEQGDSAMYLCASSSTVVTDTQYFGPGTRLTVL.

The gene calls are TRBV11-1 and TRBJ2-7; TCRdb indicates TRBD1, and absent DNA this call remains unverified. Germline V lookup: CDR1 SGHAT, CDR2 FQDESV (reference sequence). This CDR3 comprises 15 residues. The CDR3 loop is CASSLERGRDYEQYF.